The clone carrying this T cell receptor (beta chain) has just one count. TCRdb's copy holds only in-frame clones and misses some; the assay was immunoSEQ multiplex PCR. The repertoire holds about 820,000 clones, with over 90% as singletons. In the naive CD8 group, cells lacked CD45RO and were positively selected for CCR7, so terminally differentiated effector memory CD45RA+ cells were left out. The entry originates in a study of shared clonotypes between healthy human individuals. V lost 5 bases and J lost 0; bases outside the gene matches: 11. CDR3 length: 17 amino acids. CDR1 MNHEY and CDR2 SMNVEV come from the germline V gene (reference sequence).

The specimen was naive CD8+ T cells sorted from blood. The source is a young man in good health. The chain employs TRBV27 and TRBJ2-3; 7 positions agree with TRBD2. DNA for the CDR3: TGTGCCAGCAGTCGATACAGCGGGGTGACTAGCACAGATACGCAGTATTTT. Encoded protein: CASSRYSGVTSTDTQYF.